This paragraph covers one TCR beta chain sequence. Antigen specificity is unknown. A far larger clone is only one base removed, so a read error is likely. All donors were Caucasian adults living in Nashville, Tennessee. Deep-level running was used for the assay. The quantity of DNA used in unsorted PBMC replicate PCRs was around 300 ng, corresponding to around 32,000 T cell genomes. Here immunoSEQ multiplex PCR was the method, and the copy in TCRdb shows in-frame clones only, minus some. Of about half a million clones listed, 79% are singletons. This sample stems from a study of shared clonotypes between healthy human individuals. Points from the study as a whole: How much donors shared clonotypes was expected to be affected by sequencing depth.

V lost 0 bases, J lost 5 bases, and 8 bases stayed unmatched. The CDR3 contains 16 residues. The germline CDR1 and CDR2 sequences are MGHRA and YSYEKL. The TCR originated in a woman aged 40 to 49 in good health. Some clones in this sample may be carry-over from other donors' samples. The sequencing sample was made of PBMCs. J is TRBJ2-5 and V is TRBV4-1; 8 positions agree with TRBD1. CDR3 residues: CASSQEGAGGAETQYF. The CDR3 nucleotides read TGCGCCAGCAGCCAAGAAGGGGCAGGGGGCGCTGAGACCCAGTACTTC.